This TCR beta chain appears in the sequencing data of a study of blood T cell repertoires in COVID-19. About the research overall: Acute and convalescent COVID-19 samples came from the United States, Italy and Spain. Sources were T cells, B-cell-depleted T cells, or PBMCs; the material itself was cDNA or gDNA.

Authors' processing steps: Estimated nucleated cell counts came from reference gene primer amplification. Clones were sequenced by immunoSEQ multiplex PCR, and TCRdb holds only the in-frame ones, with some missing. Clone size and V and J calls were adopted from that table, with D and trimming inferred from the DNA. The sample records 25,000 to 30,000 clones, 80% being singletons. The CDR3 runs 16 residues. After removal of 4 bases from V and 5 bases from J, the junction contained 15 bases not matched to a gene. Germline CDR1 is SQVTM and CDR2 is ANQGSEA. The table lists this clone with a count of one.

V gene TRBV29-1 combines with J gene TRBJ1-1, with 8 bases identical to TRBD1. Sequenced material: peripheral blood. This TCR came from a woman aged 70-85 years with acute or convalescent COVID-19. The CDR3 DNA sequence: TGCAGCGTTGGGGTTTGGACAGGGAGGTTTTCTACTGAAGCTTTCTTT. This gives the protein CSVGVWTGRFSTEAFF.